A selection of T cell receptor beta chains follows, all from one sample in a study of radiation and T cells in renal cell carcinoma. Libraries were prepared by immunoSEQ multiplex PCR; TCRdb keeps only in-frame clonotypes and omits some of them. Here the sample spans approximately 150,000 clones, approximately 86% being singletons. The source was blood, collected from a patient whose treatment included radiotherapy and nephrectomy. Receptors were obtained from a woman between 50 and 59 years old with renal cell carcinoma. Each CDR3 is given with its conserved first and last residue. D genes are given only for firm matches. Where a row states a size, it is once, few, many or the class of an expanded clone; other rows omit it.

clone_size	v_call	j_call	d_call	cdr3_nt	cdr3_aa
-	TRBV11-3	TRBJ2-1	TRBD1	TGTGCCAGCAGCTTGTTTGGGGACAGGGGGCAAAATGAGCAGTTCTTC	CASSLFGDRGQNEQFF
-	TRBV30	TRBJ1-3	TRBD1	TGTGCCTGGCGACGGACAGGTAAAATTGGAAACACCATATATTTT	CAWRRTGKIGNTIYF
-	TRBV5-1	TRBJ2-7	TRBD2	TGCGCCAGCAGCCCCGGGACTAGCGGGAGTGCCGAGCAGTACTTC	CASSPGTSGSAEQYF
-	TRBV15	TRBJ2-7	TRBD1	TGTGCCACCAGCAGAGATCAGGGGGCGGTCGAGCAGTACTTC	CATSRDQGAVEQYF
-	TRBV5-4	TRBJ1-5	-	TGTGCCAGCAGCTCCCGGTCTCAGAACCCCAATCAGCCCCAGCATTTT	CASSSRSQNPNQPQHF
-	TRBV4-1	TRBJ2-7	-	TGCGCCAGCAGCCAACCGGGCTACGAGCAGTACTTC	CASSQPGYEQYF
-	TRBV28	TRBJ1-1	-	TGTGCCACCCTAGAGGGGGGGCGGATTGAAGCTTTCTTT	CATLEGGRIEAFF
-	TRBV5-1	TRBJ1-2	TRBD1	TGCGCCAGCAGCTGGGGACAGGCTAGTAACTATGGCTACACCTTC	CASSWGQASNYGYTF
-	TRBV19	TRBJ1-4	-	TGTGCCAGTAGGGACAGAAACCTTAATGAAAAACTGTTTTTT	CASRDRNLNEKLFF
-	TRBV28	TRBJ1-5	TRBD1	TGTGCCAGCAGCACCAGGGGGTCTGTTCAGCCCCAGCATTTT	CASSTRGSVQPQHF
-	TRBV7-6	TRBJ1-1	-	TGTGCCAGCAGCCCCAGTTCTGTCGGTGAAGCTTTCTTT	CASSPSSVGEAFF
-	TRBV5-1	TRBJ2-1	TRBD2	TGCGCCAGCAGCGACGGACTAGCGGGAGGGAATGAGCAGTTCTTC	CASSDGLAGGNEQFF
-	TRBV5-1	TRBJ1-4	TRBD1	TGCGCCAGCAGCTGGGGACAGAATGAAAAACTGTTTTTT	CASSWGQNEKLFF
-	TRBV30	TRBJ2-3	-	TGTGCCTGGAGTGTACTAAGCCGGACAGATACGCAGTATTTT	CAWSVLSRTDTQYF
once	TRBV9	TRBJ2-2	-	TGTGCCAGCGGGACACCGAACACCGGGGAGCTGTTTTTT	CASGTPNTGELFF
-	TRBV2	TRBJ1-6	-	TGTGCCAGCAGTGGTGACCATTCACCCCTCCACTTT	CASSGDHSPLHF
-	TRBV30	TRBJ1-1	-	TGTGCCTGGGGCGAGTCAAGAGAAGCTTTCTTT	CAWGESREAFF
-	TRBV4-1	TRBJ2-3	-	TGCGCCAGCAGCCAAGAGTTCCGGGGGAACACAGATACGCAGTATTTT	CASSQEFRGNTDTQYF
-	TRBV10-3	TRBJ1-2	-	TGTGCCATCAGTGAGTCGGGGGCAGCCGATGGCTACACCTTC	CAISESGAADGYTF
-	TRBV6-5	TRBJ1-2	-	TGTGCCAGCAGTTACGTCGGGGCAGCCTATGGCTACACCTTC	CASSYVGAAYGYTF
few	TRBV7-7	TRBJ1-4	-	TGTGCCAGCAGCCCAGGGATTGGCGAAAAACTGTTTTTT	CASSPGIGEKLFF
once	TRBV6-5	TRBJ1-2	-	TGTGCCAGCAGTTACTCGGGAGGCTTGGGAGGCTACACCTTC	CASSYSGGLGGYTF
-	TRBV5-4	TRBJ1-6	TRBD1	TGTGCCAGCGAGGGACAGGGGTCGCCCCTCCACTTT	CASEGQGSPLHF
-	TRBV11-3	TRBJ2-5	-	TGTGCCAGCAGCTTAGGTGGGAGTGAGACCCAGTACTTC	CASSLGGSETQYF
-	TRBV9	TRBJ2-7	-	TGTGCCAGCAGCCTACGACAGGATTCCTACGAGCAGTACTTC	CASSLRQDSYEQYF
-	TRBV7-9	TRBJ2-1	TRBD2	TGTGCCAGCAGCTCGACTAGCGGAGATTACAATGAGCAGTTCTTC	CASSSTSGDYNEQFF
-	TRBV15	TRBJ2-3	-	TGTGCCACCAGCAGAGATCGATCCAGGGCGGATACGCAGTATTTT	CATSRDRSRADTQYF
-	TRBV19	TRBJ2-3	TRBD2	TGTGCCAGTAGTGCCACTAGCGGGGGGCCGGATACGCAGTATTTT	CASSATSGGPDTQYF
-	TRBV11-2	TRBJ2-5	-	TGTGCCAGCAGCCCCAAGGGCTTCGTGGCGGAGACCCAGTACTTC	CASSPKGFVAETQYF
-	TRBV5-1	TRBJ2-7	TRBD1	TGCGCCAGCAGCAATGGACAGGGCGCCTACGAGCAGTACTTC	CASSNGQGAYEQYF
-	TRBV27	TRBJ2-7	-	TGTGCCAGCAGTTTGGGGAACGAGCAGTACTTC	CASSLGNEQYF
-	TRBV9	TRBJ2-2	-	TGTGCCAGCAGCGGGGGACTCAGCTTAACCGAGGAGCTGTTTTTT	CASSGGLSLTEELFF
-	TRBV4-2	TRBJ1-2	-	TGTGCCAGCAGCCAAGAATCCGGGGGCGCAGGTGGCTACACCTTC	CASSQESGGAGGYTF
-	TRBV7-2	TRBJ1-1	-	TGTGCCAGCAGCTTATCGTCGGTTGACACTGAAGCTTTCTTT	CASSLSSVDTEAFF
-	TRBV15	TRBJ1-6	-	TGTGCCACCAGCAGAGACCAACAGGGTTCCTATAATTCACCCCTCCACTTT	CATSRDQQGSYNSPLHF
-	TRBV6-5	TRBJ1-6	-	TGTGCCAGCAGTTACTCGGGCAGTTACTCACCCCTCCACTTT	CASSYSGSYSPLHF
few	TRBV30	TRBJ1-6	-	TGTGCCTGGACGTTCTTAGGGCTTCGATCACCCCTCCACTTT	CAWTFLGLRSPLHF
-	TRBV5-1	TRBJ2-5	TRBD1	TGCGCCAGCAGCCCGGGACAGGGGGGAGAGACCCAGTACTTC	CASSPGQGGETQYF
-	TRBV7-2	TRBJ2-7	TRBD2	TGTGCCAGCAGCAAACCGGGGGGCTACGAGCAGTACTTC	CASSKPGGYEQYF
-	TRBV11-1	TRBJ2-2	TRBD2	TGTGCCAGCAGCTCCTCACTAGCGGGAGTAACCGGGGAGCTGTTTTTT	CASSSSLAGVTGELFF
-	TRBV5-1	TRBJ2-1	TRBD1	TGCGCCAGCAGCTGGGACAGGAACAATGAGCAGTTCTTC	CASSWDRNNEQFF
-	TRBV5-6	TRBJ1-1	-	TGTGCCAGCAGCTTGGGCAGGGGCGATCCGAACACTGAAGCTTTCTTT	CASSLGRGDPNTEAFF
-	TRBV18	TRBJ2-1	TRBD2	TGTGCCAGCTCCCCATTAGTCCCCAGCGGGAGTAGAAATGAGCAGTTCTTC	CASSPLVPSGSRNEQFF
-	TRBV4-1	TRBJ2-5	-	TGCGCCAGCAGCCGCCGGGACGGCCAAGAGACCCAGTACTTC	CASSRRDGQETQYF
-	TRBV28	TRBJ2-1	TRBD1	TGTGCCAGCAGACCCACCGGGACAGGGTACAATGAGCAGTTCTTC	CASRPTGTGYNEQFF
-	TRBV7-2	TRBJ2-1	TRBD1	TGTGCCAGCAGCCGGAACAGGGGAGAGAACAATGAGCAGTTCTTC	CASSRNRGENNEQFF
-	TRBV5-4	TRBJ2-2	-	TGTGCCAGCAGCTTGGAACTTCCTACCGGGGAGCTGTTTTTT	CASSLELPTGELFF
-	TRBV6-5	TRBJ2-2	-	TGTGCCAGCATTGGGGCCGGGGAGCTGTTTTTT	CASIGAGELFF
-	TRBV7-2	TRBJ2-1	TRBD2	TGTGCCAGCAGCTTAGCCGGGGGGGACTTGTACAATGAGCAGTTCTTC	CASSLAGGDLYNEQFF
-	TRBV27	TRBJ2-3	-	TGTGCCAGCAGTTTAAGCGATCCGATTACAGATACGCAGTATTTT	CASSLSDPITDTQYF
few	TRBV2	TRBJ1-5	TRBD1	TGTGCCAGCAGTGAACTAGGACAGGGCTGGAATCAGCCCCAGCATTTT	CASSELGQGWNQPQHF
-	TRBV14	TRBJ2-1	TRBD2	TGTGCCAGCAGCCTGCTGCTAGCGGGAGCGTCCAATGAGCAGTTCTTC	CASSLLLAGASNEQFF
-	TRBV20-1	TRBJ2-3	-	TGCAGTGTCAGGGCAGATACGCAGTATTTT	CSVRADTQYF
-	TRBV30	TRBJ2-2	-	TGTGCCTGGAGTCCCACGAACACCGGGGAGCTGTTTTTT	CAWSPTNTGELFF
-	TRBV28	TRBJ1-1	-	TGTGCCAGCAGAGGGGATGAAGCTTTCTTT	CASRGDEAFF
-	TRBV5-8	TRBJ1-6	-	TGTGCCAGCAGCCCCGGACAGAATTCACCCCTCCACTTT	CASSPGQNSPLHF
-	TRBV28	TRBJ2-4	-	TGTGCCAGCAGTACCCCCGGGACCCAATTAGGTAAAAACATTCAGTACTTC	CASSTPGTQLGKNIQYF
once	TRBV5-5	TRBJ2-7	-	TGTGCCAGCAGCCCCAGGGGCCCCTACGAGCAGTACTTC	CASSPRGPYEQYF